What follows describes a single T cell receptor (beta chain). The entry originates in a study of blood T cell repertoires in COVID-19. Study-wide context: Samples representing acute and convalescent COVID-19 were sourced from the United States, Italy and Spain.

Under the authors' procedure: Reference gene primer amplification yielded estimated nucleated cell counts. Generated by immunoSEQ multiplex PCR, the TCRdb table keeps only in-frame clones and is missing some. V, J and clone size reflect that table, while D and trimming were determined from the DNA. The sample consists of fewer than 400,000 clones, around four fifths of them appearing once. Per the germline V gene, CDR1 is SGHRS and CDR2 is YFSETQ. CDR3 length equals 17 residues. Trimming took off 1 base at V and 5 bases at J, with 22 bases between the two ends. This sequence originates from a young man with active or convalescent COVID-19. Sequencing was performed on peripheral blood. The chain employs TRBV5-1 and TRBJ2-7, with D tentatively TRBD1 (6 bases). CDR3 coding DNA: TGCGCCAGCAGCTTGTCTCCAGGGGATCCCTGGGTCGACGAGCAGTACTTC. Protein: CASSLSPGDPWVDEQYF.